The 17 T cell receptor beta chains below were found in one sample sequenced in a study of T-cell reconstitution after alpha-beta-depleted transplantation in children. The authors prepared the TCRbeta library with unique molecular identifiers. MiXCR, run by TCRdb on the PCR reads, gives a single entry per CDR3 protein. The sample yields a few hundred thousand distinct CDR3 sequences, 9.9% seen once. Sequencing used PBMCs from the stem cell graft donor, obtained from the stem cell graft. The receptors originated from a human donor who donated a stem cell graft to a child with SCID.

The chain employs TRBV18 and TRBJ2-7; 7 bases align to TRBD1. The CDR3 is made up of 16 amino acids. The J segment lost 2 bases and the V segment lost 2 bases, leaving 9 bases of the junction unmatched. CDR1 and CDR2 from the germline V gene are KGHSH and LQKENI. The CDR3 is CASSPIPNRGAYEQYF. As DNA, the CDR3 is TGTGCCAGCTCACCAATCCCTAACAGGGGCGCCTACGAGCAGTACTTC.

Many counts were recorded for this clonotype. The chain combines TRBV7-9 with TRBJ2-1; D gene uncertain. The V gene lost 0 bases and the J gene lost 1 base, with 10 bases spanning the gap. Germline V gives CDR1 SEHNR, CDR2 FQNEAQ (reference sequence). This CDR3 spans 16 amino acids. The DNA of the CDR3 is TGTGCCAGCAGCTTAGCTTACAGAAAGTCCTACAATGAGCAGTTCTTC. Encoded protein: CASSLAYRKSYNEQFF.

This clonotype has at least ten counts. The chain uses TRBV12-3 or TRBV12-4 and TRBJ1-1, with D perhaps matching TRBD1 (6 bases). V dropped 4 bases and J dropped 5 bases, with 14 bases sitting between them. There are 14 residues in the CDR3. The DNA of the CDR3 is TGTGCCAGCAGTTCACTACAGGGTTCGACTGAAGCTTTCTTT. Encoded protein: CASSSLQGSTEAFF.

The CDR3 loop reads CSSRRDLTYNEQFF. CDR3 sequence (DNA): TGCAGCTCCCGTCGGGACTTGACTTACAATGAGCAGTTCTTC. The V and J genes are TRBV20-1 and TRBJ2-1, with a weak D call TRBD2 (6 bases). Germline V lookup: CDR1 DFQATT, CDR2 SNEGSKA (reference sequence). This CDR3 spans 14 amino acids.

The CDR3 DNA reads as TGTGCCAGCAGCGTAGCTTTGGGGGACACTGAAGCTTTCTTT. This sequence encodes CASSVALGDTEAFF. The gene calls are TRBV9 and TRBJ1-1, with a weak D call TRBD1 (5 bases). The CDR3 sequence is 14 residues long. V dropped 0 bases and J dropped 3 bases, with 9 bases sitting between them. Germline CDR1 is SGDLS and CDR2 is YYNGEE.

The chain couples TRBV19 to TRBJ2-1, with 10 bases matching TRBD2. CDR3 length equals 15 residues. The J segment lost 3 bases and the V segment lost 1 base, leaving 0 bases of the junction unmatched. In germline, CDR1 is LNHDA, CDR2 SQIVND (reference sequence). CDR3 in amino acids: CASSIGTSGYNEQFF. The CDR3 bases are TGTGCCAGTAGTATAGGGACTAGCGGCTACAATGAGCAGTTCTTC.

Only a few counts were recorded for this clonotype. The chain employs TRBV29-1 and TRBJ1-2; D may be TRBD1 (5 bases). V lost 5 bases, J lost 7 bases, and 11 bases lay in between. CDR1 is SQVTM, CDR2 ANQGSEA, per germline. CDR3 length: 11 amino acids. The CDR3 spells CSVIGVGGYTF. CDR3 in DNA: TGCAGCGTTATAGGGGTCGGTGGCTACACCTTC.

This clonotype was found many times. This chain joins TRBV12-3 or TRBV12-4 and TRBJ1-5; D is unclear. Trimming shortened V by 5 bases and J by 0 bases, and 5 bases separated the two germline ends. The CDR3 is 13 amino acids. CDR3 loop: CASSENSNQPQHF. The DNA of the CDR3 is TGTGCCAGCAGTGAAAATAGCAATCAGCCCCAGCATTTT.

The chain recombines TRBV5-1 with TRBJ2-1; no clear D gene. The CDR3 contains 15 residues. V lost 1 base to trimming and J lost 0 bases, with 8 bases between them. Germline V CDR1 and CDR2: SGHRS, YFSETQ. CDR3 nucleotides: TGCGCCAGCAGCTTGTATGGGGACTCCTACAATGAGCAGTTCTTC. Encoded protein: CASSLYGDSYNEQFF.

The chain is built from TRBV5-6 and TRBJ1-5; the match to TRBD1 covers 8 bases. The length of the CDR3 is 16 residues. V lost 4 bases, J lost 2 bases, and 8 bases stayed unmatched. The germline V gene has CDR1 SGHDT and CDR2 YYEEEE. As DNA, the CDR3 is TGTGCCAGCAGCCAGGGATGGACAGGGCGCAATCAGCCCCAGCATTTT. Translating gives CASSQGWTGRNQPQHF. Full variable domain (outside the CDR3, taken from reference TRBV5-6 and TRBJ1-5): DAGVTQSPTHLIKTRGQQVTLRCSPKSGHDTVSWYQQALGQGPQFIFQYYEEEERQRGNFPDRFSGHQFPNYSSELNVNALLLGDSALYLCASSQGWTGRNQPQHFGDGTRLSIL.

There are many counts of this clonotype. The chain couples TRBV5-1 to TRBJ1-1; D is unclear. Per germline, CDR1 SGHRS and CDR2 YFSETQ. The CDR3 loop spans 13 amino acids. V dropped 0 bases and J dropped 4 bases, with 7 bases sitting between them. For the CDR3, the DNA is TGCGCCAGCAGCTTGGATGGGGTCACTGAAGCTTTCTTT. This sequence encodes CASSLDGVTEAFF.

The CDR3 DNA is TGTGCCAGCAGCTCACCCCGACTAAATCCCTACGAGCAGTACTTC. Translated: CASSSPRLNPYEQYF. V is TRBV7-9 and J is TRBJ2-7; a possible D gene is TRBD2 (5 bases). Trimming pared 4 bases from V and 2 bases from J, leaving 15 bases between. Germline CDR1 is SEHNR and CDR2 is FQNEAQ (reference sequence). The CDR3 is 15 amino acids.

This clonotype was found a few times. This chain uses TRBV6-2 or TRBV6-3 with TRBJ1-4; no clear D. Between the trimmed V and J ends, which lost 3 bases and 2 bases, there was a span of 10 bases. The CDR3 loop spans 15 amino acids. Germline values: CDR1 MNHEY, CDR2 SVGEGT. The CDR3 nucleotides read TGTGCCAGCAGTTATGAGGTGAAGACTAATGAAAAACTGTTTTTT. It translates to CASSYEVKTNEKLFF.

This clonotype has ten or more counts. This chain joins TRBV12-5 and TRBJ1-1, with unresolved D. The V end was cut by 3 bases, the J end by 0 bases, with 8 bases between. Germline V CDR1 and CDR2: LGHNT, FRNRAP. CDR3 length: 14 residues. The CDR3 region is CASGFWSLNTEAFF. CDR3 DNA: TGTGCTAGTGGTTTTTGGTCCCTGAACACTGAAGCTTTCTTT.

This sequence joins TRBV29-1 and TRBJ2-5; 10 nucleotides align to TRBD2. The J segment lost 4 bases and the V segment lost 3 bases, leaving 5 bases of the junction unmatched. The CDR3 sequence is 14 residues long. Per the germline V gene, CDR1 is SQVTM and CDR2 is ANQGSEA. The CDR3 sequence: CSVDRAGGGETQYF. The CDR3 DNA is TGCAGCGTTGATCGAGCGGGGGGGGGAGAGACCCAGTACTTC.

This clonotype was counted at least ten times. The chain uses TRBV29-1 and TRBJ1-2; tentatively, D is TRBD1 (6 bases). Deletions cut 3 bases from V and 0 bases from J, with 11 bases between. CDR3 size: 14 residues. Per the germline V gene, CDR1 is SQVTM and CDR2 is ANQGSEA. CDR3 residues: CSVEQGPANYGYTF. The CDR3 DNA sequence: TGCAGCGTTGAGCAGGGGCCAGCTAACTATGGCTACACCTTC.

CDR3 in DNA: TGTGCCAGCAGCTTAGTAACTAGCGGGGGCAATGAGCAGTTCTTC. Protein: CASSLVTSGGNEQFF. The V call is TRBV11-2, the J call TRBJ2-1, with 11 bases matching TRBD2. J gave up 6 bases and V 1 base, and 2 bases lay outside the gene matches. The CDR3 contains 15 residues. Germline CDR1 reads SGHAT; CDR2 reads FQNNGV.